The present entry profiles one T cell receptor beta chain with its context. What it binds is not known. This specimen belongs to a study of T-cell memory formation after mild COVID-19. TCRdb redid the calling of the 5' RACE reads with MiXCR, one entry per CDR3 protein. The profile covers around 340,000 distinct CDR3 sequences, with under 15% appearing a single time and 22% taken by the ten largest. Study observations and caveats: The authors left the SARS-CoV-2 specificity of second-wave clones peaking on day 37 unconfirmed.

Germline lookup yields CDR1 SGHTA and CDR2 FQGTGA. CDR3 size: 13 residues. V gave up 2 bases and J gave up 6 bases, with 9 bases separating them. V is TRBV7-3 and J is TRBJ2-3; no definite D call. Source material: PBMCs or a T cell subset sorted from them (not recorded which). This receptor was obtained from a man younger than 35 who had mild COVID-19 (a few samples of this study predate the infection). Cell type and time point are not known. The CDR3 spells CASSLSVRDTQYF. The CDR3 DNA is TGTGCCAGCAGCTTATCTGTTAGGGATACGCAGTATTTT. The full variable domain, its missing parts supplied by reference TRBV7-3 and TRBJ2-3, is GAGVSQTPSNKVTEKGKYVELRCDPISGHTALYWYRQSLGQGPEFLIYFQGTGAADDSGLPNDRFFAVRPEGSVSTLKIQRTERGDSAVYLCASSLSVRDTQYFGPGTRLTVL.